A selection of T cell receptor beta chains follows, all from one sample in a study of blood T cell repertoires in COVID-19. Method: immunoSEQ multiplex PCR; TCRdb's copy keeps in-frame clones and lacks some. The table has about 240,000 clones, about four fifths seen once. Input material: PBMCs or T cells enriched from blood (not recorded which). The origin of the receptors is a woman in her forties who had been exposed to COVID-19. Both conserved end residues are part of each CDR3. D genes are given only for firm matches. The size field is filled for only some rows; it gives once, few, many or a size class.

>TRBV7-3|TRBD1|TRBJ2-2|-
TGTGCCAGCAGCTTAACCGCTTTCGCTTTCGGGACAGTAAACACCGGGGAGCTGTTTTTT
CASSLTAFAFGTVNTGELFF
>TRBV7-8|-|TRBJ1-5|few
TGTGCCAGCAGCTTAGACAGTTTTAATCAGCCCCAGCATTTT
CASSLDSFNQPQHF
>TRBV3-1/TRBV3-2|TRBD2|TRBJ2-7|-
TGTGCCAGCAGCCAAGAATCGCGACTAGCGGGGGGGACCTACGAGCAGTACTTC
CASSQESRLAGGTYEQYF
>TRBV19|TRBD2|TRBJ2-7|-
TGTGCCAGTAGTATCGGGGGGTTCGACGAGCAGTACTTC
CASSIGGFDEQYF
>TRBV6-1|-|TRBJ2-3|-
TGTGCCAGCAGTGAACCGGTTAGAGGGGATACGCAGTATTTT
CASSEPVRGDTQYF
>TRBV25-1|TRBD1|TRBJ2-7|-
TGTGCCAGCAGTCCTCGGACAGGGCCCTACGAGCAGTACTTC
CASSPRTGPYEQYF
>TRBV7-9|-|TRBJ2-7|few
TGTGCCAGCAGCTCCCTCCTTGTCGAGCAGTACTTC
CASSSLLVEQYF
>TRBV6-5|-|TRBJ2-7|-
TGTGCCAGCAGTCGAGTCTTATCCCCCTACGAGCAGTACTTC
CASSRVLSPYEQYF
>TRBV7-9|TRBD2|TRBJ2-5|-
TGTGCCAGCAGCCCAGGACTAGCGGGGGGTGGCGAGACCCAGTACTTC
CASSPGLAGGGETQYF
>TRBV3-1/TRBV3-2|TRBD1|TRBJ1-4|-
TGTGCCAGCAGCCCGGGGGACAGGGTTGAAAAACTGTTTTTT
CASSPGDRVEKLFF
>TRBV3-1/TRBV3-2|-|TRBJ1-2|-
TGTGCCAGCAGCCAAGAGAACTATCCGTCGGAGTATGGCTACACCTTC
CASSQENYPSEYGYTF
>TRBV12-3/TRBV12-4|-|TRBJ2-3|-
TGTGCCAGCAGTTCAGCAGATACGCAGTATTTT
CASSSADTQYF
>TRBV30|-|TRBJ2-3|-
TGTGCCTGGGCTTACACAGATACGCAGTATTTT
CAWAYTDTQYF
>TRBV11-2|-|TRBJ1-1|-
TGTGCCAGCAGCTATCGGGGTTTGAACACTGAAGCTTTCTTT
CASSYRGLNTEAFF
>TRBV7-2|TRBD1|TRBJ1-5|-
TGTGCCAGCAGCCCGGACAGGGCCCAGCCCCAGCATTTT
CASSPDRAQPQHF